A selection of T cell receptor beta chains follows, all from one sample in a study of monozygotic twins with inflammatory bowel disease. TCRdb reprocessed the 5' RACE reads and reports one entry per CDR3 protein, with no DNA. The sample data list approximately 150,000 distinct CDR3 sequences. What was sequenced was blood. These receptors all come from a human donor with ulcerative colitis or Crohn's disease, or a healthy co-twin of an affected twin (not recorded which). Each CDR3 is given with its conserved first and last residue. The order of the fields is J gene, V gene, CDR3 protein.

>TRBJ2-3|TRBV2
CASSRGPSDTQYF
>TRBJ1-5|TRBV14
CASSQYRQSNQPQHF
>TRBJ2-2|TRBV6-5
CASSYRSSGGGELFF
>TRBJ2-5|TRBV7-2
CASSSPRLAGTQTQYF
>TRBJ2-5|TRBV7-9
CASSDKGHQETQYF
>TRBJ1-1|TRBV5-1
CASSAGLLNTEAFF
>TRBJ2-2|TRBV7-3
CASSSPIGSNTGELFF
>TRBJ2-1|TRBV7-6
CASSPADNEQFF
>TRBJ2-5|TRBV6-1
CASSELGQGSPQTQYF
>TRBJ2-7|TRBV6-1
CASRRRGLAGGPYNEQYF
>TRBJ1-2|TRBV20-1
CSASGRGELSLTF
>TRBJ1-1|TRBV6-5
CASSYAFMNTEAFF
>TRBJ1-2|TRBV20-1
CSARDRRVHRSGYTF
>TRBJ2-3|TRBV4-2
CASSQEGGLAGVIRDTQYF
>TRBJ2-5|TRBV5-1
CASSFLDREETQYF
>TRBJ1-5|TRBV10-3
CAISVDRVNQPQHF
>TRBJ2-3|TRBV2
CASSYLASTDTQYF
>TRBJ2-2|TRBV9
CASSVESYSNTGELFF
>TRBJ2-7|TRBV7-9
CASSLAPGGREYEQYF
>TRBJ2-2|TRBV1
CTSSQGLAAGELFF
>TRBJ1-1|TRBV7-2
CASSADTNTEAFF
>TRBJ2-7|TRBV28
CASSPMGTGGSYEQYF
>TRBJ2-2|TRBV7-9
CASSLDPNTGELFF
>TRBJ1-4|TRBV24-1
CATSDPGTGNEKLFF
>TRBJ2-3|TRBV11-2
CASSTRAGPPSDTQYF
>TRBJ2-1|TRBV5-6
CASSGRGSYNEQFF
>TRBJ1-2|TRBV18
CASSPSQGVGGRYGYTF
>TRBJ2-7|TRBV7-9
CASSLELKTYEQYF
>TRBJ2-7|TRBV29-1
CSVEDPGGSSYEQYF
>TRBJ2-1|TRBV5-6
CASSLRARLAGHNEQFF
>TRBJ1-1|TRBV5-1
CASSLELTNTEAFF
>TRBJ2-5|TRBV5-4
CASSSRTEKETQYF
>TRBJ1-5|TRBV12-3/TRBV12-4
CASSAQTGRQPQHF
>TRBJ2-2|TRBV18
CASSRTSGRLTGELFF
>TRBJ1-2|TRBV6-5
CASSYSRLGPGTKEGYTF
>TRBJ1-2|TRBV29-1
CSVEGPGGYTF
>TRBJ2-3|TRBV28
CASSAPNSETDTQYF
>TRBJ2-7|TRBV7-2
CASSRGTGDYEQYF
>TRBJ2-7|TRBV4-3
CASSQEPGSIYEQYF
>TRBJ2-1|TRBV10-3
CAISESGRSGYNEQFF
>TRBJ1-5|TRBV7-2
CASSLSGLGNQPQHF
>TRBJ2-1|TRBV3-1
CASSQDGGGANNEQFF
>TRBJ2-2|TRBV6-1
CASSHALAGRTGELFF
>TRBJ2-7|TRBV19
CASSPSGTLRSYEQYF
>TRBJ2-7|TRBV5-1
CASSLEGVGYEQYF
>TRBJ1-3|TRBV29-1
CSVKDRDLTGNTIYF
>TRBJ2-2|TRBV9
CASSVGGLKRIGELFF